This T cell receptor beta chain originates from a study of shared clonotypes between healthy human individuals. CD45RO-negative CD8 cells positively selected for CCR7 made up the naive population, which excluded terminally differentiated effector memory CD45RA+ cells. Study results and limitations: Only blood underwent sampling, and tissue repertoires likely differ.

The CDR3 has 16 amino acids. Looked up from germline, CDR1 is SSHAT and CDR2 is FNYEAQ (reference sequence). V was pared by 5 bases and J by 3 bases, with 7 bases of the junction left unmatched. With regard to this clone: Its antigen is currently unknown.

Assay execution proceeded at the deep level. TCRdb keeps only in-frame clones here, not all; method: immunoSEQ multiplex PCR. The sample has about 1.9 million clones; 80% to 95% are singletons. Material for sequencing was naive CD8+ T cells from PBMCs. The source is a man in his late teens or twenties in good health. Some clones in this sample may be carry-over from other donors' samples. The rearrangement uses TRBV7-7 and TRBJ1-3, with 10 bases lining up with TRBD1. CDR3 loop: CASSPGGQGLGNTIYF. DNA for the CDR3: TGTGCCAGCAGCCCGGGGGGACAGGGGCTTGGAAACACCATATATTTT.